This TCR beta chain was captured in a study of shared clonotypes between healthy human individuals (TCRdb year 2020). At the level of the whole study: The cohort comprised two women and a few men aged 18 to 49 years. To estimate repertoire size and how much clonotype sharing occurs between individuals, the study deeply sequenced the blood TCR repertoires of several healthy adults. Each donor's leukapheresis produced roughly between about 0.8 and 8.9 billion PBMCs. For each donor, CD4 naive and CD4 memory were each run on three plates, CD8 naive on two plates, and CD8 memory on one plate. Different laboratories and diverse techniques were used to prepare libraries and sequence TCR repertoires, to increase sequencing depth and limit assay-specific biases.

Here is what the overall study found, with its caveats: Sharing across several donors was observed for approximately 5% of naive CD4, around 3.5% of naive CD8, about 2.3% of memory CD4, and about 0.4% of memory CD8 clonotypes. Sampling was restricted to blood, and TCR repertoires in tissue are likely to differ from TCR repertoires in blood. Pairwise subsampling indicated that sequencing depth was expected to affect the degree of clonotype sharing among donors. Rarefaction of sorted-subset datasets indicated incomplete sequencing despite the large sequencing depth. Because the study included only a small number of donors, the genetic and exposure-history diversity represented was limited. Naive subsets generally had larger estimated clonotype richness than memory subsets did. Higher generation probabilities were observed for clonotypes shared by all four sorted-subset donors than for non-shared clonotypes.

The germline V gene encodes CDR1 SGHRS and CDR2 YFSETQ. The V end loses 0 bases and the J end loses 1 base, and a stretch of 7 bases separates them. From the cysteine up to the phenylalanine, the CDR3 has a length of 14 residues. Of all the DNA, just the CDR3 is kept, 42 bases in frame from base 1. For the CD8 naive samples, CD45RO-negative cells were positively selected for CCR7, yielding a CD45RA+CCR7+ population from which TemRA cells were excluded. The donors were healthy, HIV-negative adults with no recently reported acute infections or vaccinations. Every donor was a Caucasian adult residing in Nashville, Tennessee, USA. Blood was obtained by leukapheresis, after which PBMCs were separated by Ficoll-Histopaque density gradient centrifugation and cryopreserved in liquid nitrogen vapor phase. Analytical flow cytometry was used to check the purity and quantity of every magnetically sorted T cell population. Genomic DNA was isolated from every sorted fraction and measured by UV absorbance on a Nanodrop 2000c.

Using the deep immunoSEQ assay, multiplex PCR amplified TCR CDR3 regions from genomic DNA. Genomic DNA extracted from each cell subset was distributed evenly over all wells of several immunoSEQ 96-well plates, and each plate served as one replicate. Each replicate PCR for sorted subsets received 200 ng genomic DNA, equal to roughly 30,000 T cell genomes. Purified libraries were quantified with a Qubit 3.0 fluorometer, sized on a Bioanalyzer 2100, and re-quantified with the KAPA Library Quantification kit. Every immunoSEQ 96-well plate was sequenced on a dedicated single-read 150-cycle Illumina NextSeq 550 flow cell. As for the original processing: The immunoSEQ output contained only junctional sequences without quality scores, so filtering could not match that applied to full-length reads. Sequences were annotated with PyIR, a Python wrapper for IgBLAST v1.9, using IMGT germline references to assign V/J genes and CDR3. Reads were filtered out if the reads had weak V/J assignments (E-value above 1e-6), no CDR3, stop codons, out-of-frame junctions, or ambiguous translated residues. V3J clonotypes were defined as sequences sharing the same inferred V gene, J gene, and CDR3 amino acid sequence. Percentage overlap between repertoires was calculated by dividing the number of shared unique clonotypes by the size of the smaller repertoire. RTK rarefaction, the Chao1 estimator, and Recon v2.1 estimates of unobserved clonotypes were used to assess repertoire richness. OLGA was used to compute generation probabilities for all TCRbeta clonotypes that the gDNA method yielded from a handful of donors. TCRdb mirrors the immuneACCESS table, restricted to in-frame sequences. Some clones are absent from its copies; in checked studies, under half trace to an unresolved V gene, and the reason for the others is unknown. The V and J calls and clone size are taken from that table; D and trimming were inferred from the DNA. The sample profile shows approximately 2,000,000 clones; 93% of them were found once. The ten most abundant clones make up approximately 1.6% of the sample.

The count of this clone is one. Its cognate antigen has yet to be identified. No much larger clonotype is one base removed from it; base qualities were not supplied. This clonotype originated in a man younger than 35 in good health. Some clones in this sample may be carry-over from other donors' samples. The chain uses TRBV5-1 and TRBJ1-2, with no D gene named confidently. Material: naive CD8+ T cells from PBMCs. Sample cell subset or site, as interpreted from the label and publication: CD45RA+CCR7+. Read as DNA, the sequence is TGCGCCAGCAGCTTGGCCGAGAGTAACTATGGCTACACCTTC. Protein translation: CASSLAESNYGYTF.